Each of the 13 T cell receptor beta chains below was sequenced from the same sample in a study of blood T cell repertoires in COVID-19. Here immunoSEQ multiplex PCR was the method, and the copy in TCRdb shows in-frame clones only, minus some. The sample lists about 76,000 clones, less than 95% seen once, with about 1% in the top ten. What was sequenced was peripheral blood. All receptors derive from a woman aged 50 to 60 in a cohort sampled during active COVID-19.

The chain employs TRBV6-5 and TRBJ2-3; D remains unclear. This CDR3 has 14 residues. Germline values: CDR1 MNHEY, CDR2 SVGAGI. V was trimmed by 8 bases and J by 4 bases, leaving 16 bases between them. This CDR3 reads CASERDDWPDTQYF. In DNA, the CDR3 is TGTGCCAGCGAAAGAGATGACTGGCCAGATACGCAGTATTTT.

CDR3 sequence: CASSFTGQGARYYGYTF. DNA for the CDR3: TGTGCCAGCAGCTTCACGGGACAGGGGGCGCGGTACTATGGCTACACCTTC. The chain recombines TRBV11-2 with TRBJ1-2; 12 nucleotides line up with TRBD1. Germline V lookup: CDR1 SGHAT, CDR2 FQNNGV. This CDR3 comprises 17 residues. Trimming at V came to 3 bases and at J to 3 bases, leaving 8 bases not matched to a gene.

The chain is built from TRBV29-1 and TRBJ1-1, with a possible D match to TRBD1 (6 bases). The CDR3 is 12 amino acids. The germline V gene has CDR1 SQVTM and CDR2 ANQGSEA. Between the trimmed V and J ends, which lost 4 bases and 3 bases, there was a span of 9 bases. The CDR3 here is CSVAGGHTEAFF. The CDR3, as DNA: TGCAGCGTTGCGGGGGGCCACACTGAAGCTTTCTTT.

V usage is TRBV12-3 or TRBV12-4 and J usage is TRBJ2-7; D ambiguous. V dropped 1 base and J dropped 7 bases, with 8 bases sitting between them. This CDR3 region has 12 residues. The CDR3 spells CASSLGLEEQYF. Written as DNA, the CDR3 is TGTGCCAGCAGTTTAGGTTTGGAGGAGCAGTACTTC.

This clone was detected a few times. The V call is TRBV28, the J call TRBJ1-1; tentatively, D is TRBD1 (5 bases). Trimming removed 5 bases from V and 3 bases from J, with 22 bases in between. The germline V gene encodes CDR1 MDHEN and CDR2 SYDVKM. The CDR3 contains 17 residues. The CDR3: CASSDRAGFDRDTEAFF. Written as DNA, the CDR3 is TGTGCCAGCAGTGATCGGGCAGGGTTTGATCGGGACACTGAAGCTTTCTTT.

This clone was counted between two and nine times. The V call is TRBV5-1, the J call TRBJ2-7; TRBD2 matches at 9 bases. CDR1 is SGHRS and CDR2 is YFSETQ in the germline V gene. This CDR3 is 14 amino acids long. The junction had 5 bases not matched to a gene; V was cut back by 2 bases and J by 5 bases. CDR3 in amino acids: CASSLGAGGNEQYF. The CDR3 DNA follows: TGCGCCAGCAGCTTAGGGGCGGGAGGGAACGAGCAGTACTTC.

This chain connects TRBV15 to TRBJ2-1; the match to TRBD2 covers 12 bases. The CDR3 loop spans 17 amino acids. The germline V gene has CDR1 LNHNV and CDR2 YYDKDF (reference sequence). The trim removed 0 bases at V and 7 bases at J, leaving 7 bases unmatched. The CDR3 bases are TGTGCCACCAGCAGAGATCCCCTAGCGGGAGGGTGGAATGAGCAGTTCTTC. This sequence encodes CATSRDPLAGGWNEQFF.

The chain combines TRBV5-8 with TRBJ2-1, with 9 positions matching TRBD1. CDR1 and CDR2 from the germline V gene are SGHTS and YDEGEE. The CDR3 runs 15 residues. The V segment lost 4 bases and the J segment 8 bases; nucleotides outside the gene matches: 10. The CDR3, as DNA: TGTGCCAGCAGCAAACTAGGACAGGGGAGAGATGAGCAGTTCTTC. It yields the protein CASSKLGQGRDEQFF.

The chain carries TRBV4-1 and TRBJ2-5; no clear D. V dropped 0 bases and J dropped 0 bases, with 14 bases sitting between them. Germline CDR1 MGHRA, CDR2 YSYEKL. There are 17 residues in the CDR3. CDR3 DNA: TGCGCCAGCAGCCAAGATCTTACAGAGACGTACCAAGAGACCCAGTACTTC. Its protein is CASSQDLTETYQETQYF.

The chain carries TRBV29-1 and TRBJ1-1, with D unresolved. Germline V CDR1 and CDR2: SQVTM, ANQGSEA. The CDR3 is 10 residues long. V dropped 5 bases and J dropped 7 bases, with 8 bases sitting between them. Here the CDR3 DNA reads TGCAGCGTTCAAATAGTTGAAGCTTTCTTT. Translation gives CSVQIVEAFF.

The rearrangement joins TRBV5-1 to TRBJ1-2, with D possibly being TRBD1 (6 bases). The germline V and J ends were trimmed by 3 bases and 3 bases, with 18 bases remaining between them. Germline loops: CDR1 SGHRS, CDR2 YFSETQ. This CDR3 is built from 16 residues. CDR3 in DNA: TGCGCCAGCAGCTGGGGAAACAGGGTTAACGACTATGGCTACACCTTC. Amino acids: CASSWGNRVNDYGYTF.

CDR3 sequence reads: CASSPRGGSYNEQFF. CDR3 sequence (DNA): TGTGCCAGCAGCCCCCGTGGAGGATCCTACAATGAGCAGTTCTTC. The chain is built from TRBV28 and TRBJ2-1; D is perhaps TRBD2 (5 bases). V was pared by 6 bases and J by 1 base, with 13 bases between. CDR3 length: 15 residues. Germline V CDR1 and CDR2: MDHEN, SYDVKM.

The chain uses TRBV7-9 and TRBJ2-3, with 10 bases identical to TRBD2. CDR1 SEHNR and CDR2 FQNEAQ come from the germline V gene (reference sequence). The V gene end was trimmed by 3 bases and the J gene end by 15 bases; junction bases not matched to a gene: 12. The CDR3 is 14 residues long. CDR3 sequence: CASSFSDWTSGRYF. CDR3 coding DNA: TGTGCCAGCAGCTTTTCAGATTGGACTAGCGGTAGATATTTT. The complete variable domain, with remaining parts taken from reference TRBV7-9 and TRBJ2-3, reads DTGVSQNPRHKITKRGQNVTFRCDPISEHNRLYWYRQTLGQGPEFLTYFQNEAQLEKSRLLSDRFSAERPKGSFSTLEIQRTEQGDSAMYLCASSFSDWTSGRYFGPGTRLTVL.